These 9 T cell receptor beta chains originate from one sample sequenced in a study of monozygotic twins with inflammatory bowel disease. Reanalyzing the 5' RACE reads, TCRdb keeps one entry per CDR3 protein, without DNA. This sample's table has 40,000 to 45,000 distinct CDR3 sequences. The source material was blood. The receptors shown here come from a human donor with ulcerative colitis or Crohn's disease, or a healthy co-twin of an affected twin (not recorded which).

This chain links TRBV13 with TRBJ2-5; the TCRdb D gene call, TRBD1, has no DNA to confirm it. Germline loops: CDR1 PRHDT, CDR2 FYEKMQ (reference sequence). This CDR3 contains 14 residues. CDR3 residues: CASSSGERGETQYF.

This chain connects TRBV15 to TRBJ1-6. The CDR3 consists of 15 residues. CDR1 and CDR2 from the germline V gene are LNHNV and YYDKDF (reference sequence). CDR3 sequence: CATSRVFSEGSPLHF.

This rearrangement joins TRBV6-5 to TRBJ2-2; TCRdb selects TRBD1, and the lack of DNA leaves this call unchecked. Germline V gives CDR1 MNHEY, CDR2 SVGAGI. This CDR3 has 14 residues. CDR3 sequence: CASTWDRATGELFF.

The V call is TRBV6-4, the J call TRBJ1-4. Germline V gene sequence: CDR1 MRHNA, CDR2 SNTAGT. The CDR3 sequence is 13 residues long. The CDR3 reads CASSDGYNEKLFF.

The CDR3 loop reads CASSLQGSYGYTF. The genes are TRBV27 and TRBJ1-2; absent DNA, TCRdb's TRBD1 call cannot be checked. Per germline, CDR1 MNHEY and CDR2 SMNVEV (reference sequence). The CDR3 runs to 13 residues.

V usage is TRBV3-1 and J usage is TRBJ2-7; the D call of TRBD2 rests on TCRdb alone, since no DNA is present to check it. Germline V gives CDR1 LGHDT, CDR2 YNNKEL (reference sequence). The CDR3 contains 18 residues. This CDR3 is CASSPTTMRTSSSYEQYF.

J is TRBJ1-1 and V is TRBV20-1; TCRdb outputs TRBD1, but without DNA this stays unchecked. Germline V gene sequence: CDR1 DFQATT, CDR2 SNEGSKA (reference sequence). This CDR3 is built from 14 residues. Here the CDR3 reads CSAREADRATEAFF.

The chain combines TRBV5-1 with TRBJ1-6; TCRdb outputs TRBD1, but without DNA this stays unchecked. Germline assignment: CDR1 SGHRS and CDR2 YFSETQ. The CDR3 has 15 residues. This chain's CDR3 is CASSLTDRGLSPLHF.

The chain's CDR3 is CASSPTGVVNSGELFF. The rearrangement uses TRBV7-9 and TRBJ2-2; TCRdb lists TRBD1, though no DNA is available to test this call. This CDR3 contains 16 residues. Germline-derived CDR1 and CDR2 are SEHNR and FQNEAQ (reference sequence).